These 30 T cell receptor beta chains were all obtained from the same sample, sequenced in a study of T cells in Graves' hyperthyroidism and ophthalmopathy. It was RNA transcripts that yielded the amplified TCR beta CDR3 regions. The HTBI primer set was used in a first-round RT-PCR of the TCR CDR3. TCRdb itself ran the multiplex PCR reads through MiXCR, one entry per CDR3 protein. The sample contains about 270,000 distinct CDR3 sequences, 22% of which appear only once. The specimen sequenced was blood. These receptors originate from a man younger than 45 with Graves' ophthalmopathy.

This chain joins TRBV29-1 and TRBJ2-3; 11 positions match TRBD2. J was trimmed by 2 bases and V by 4 bases; bases with no gene match: 8. The CDR3 has 16 residues. Looked up from germline, CDR1 is SQVTM and CDR2 is ANQGSEA. The CDR3 protein is CSVASIAGGFTDTQYF. CDR3 nucleotide sequence: TGCAGCGTTGCCTCCATAGCGGGAGGGTTCACAGATACGCAGTATTTT.

This clonotype appeared many times. A read error may produce the germline difference seen at one junction end. V gene TRBV7-7 combines with J gene TRBJ2-5; D is possibly TRBD2 (6 bases). Germline V lookup: CDR1 SSHAT, CDR2 FNYEAQ (reference sequence). The CDR3 spans 14 residues. The CDR3 loop is CASSLMGGQETQYF. Written as DNA, the CDR3 is TGTGCTAGCAGCTTAATGGGGGGCCAAGAGACCCAGTACTTC.

The chain joins TRBV11-3 to TRBJ1-2, with TRBD1 as a possible D gene (6 bases). The CDR3 covers 15 residues. Germline V gene data show CDR1 as SGHNT and CDR2 as YENEEA. Trimming took off 4 bases at V and 4 bases at J, with 16 bases between the two ends. The CDR3 protein is CASSSLLGQSYGYTF. The CDR3 DNA sequence: TGTGCCAGCAGCTCGCTCCTCGGACAGTCCTATGGCTACACCTTC.

The V call is TRBV9, the J call TRBJ2-2; a weak D match, TRBD1 (6 bases). V lost 6 bases, J lost 6 bases, and 12 bases lay in between. The CDR3 has 13 amino acids. Per germline, CDR1 SGDLS and CDR2 YYNGEE. This CDR3 is CASNLEGAGELFF. CDR3 nucleotide sequence: TGTGCCAGCAACCTTGAGGGGGCCGGGGAGCTGTTTTTT.

CDR3 sequence (DNA): TGTGCCAGCAGTCCGCGGAGAACCTACGAGCAGTACTTC. Residues: CASSPRRTYEQYF. The chain is built from TRBV6-1 and TRBJ2-7, with D uncertain. V shed 5 bases and J shed 2 bases, with 10 bases lying between them. The CDR3 has 13 amino acids. Germline V gene lookup returns CDR1 MNHNS and CDR2 SASEGT.

The chain couples TRBV2 to TRBJ2-5; 7 bases map to TRBD2. Germline CDR1 SNHLY, CDR2 FYNNEI. The CDR3 consists of 15 residues. V was pared by 8 bases and J by 1 base, with 10 bases of the junction left unmatched. CDR3 coding DNA: TGTGCCAGCCGGAGGCTAGCGGACCCCCAAGAGACCCAGTACTTC. Amino acids: CASRRLADPQETQYF.

This clonotype was seen many times. The rearrangement joins TRBV11-2 to TRBJ2-3; D unresolved. CDR3 length: 12 residues. V lost 1 base and J 5 bases, leaving 4 bases between the germline ends. In germline, CDR1 is SGHAT, CDR2 FQNNGV. CDR3 DNA sequence: TGTGCCAGCAGCTTAGGGGTAGATACGCAGTATTTT. The encoded protein is CASSLGVDTQYF.

This clonotype appeared a few times. This sequence joins TRBV27 and TRBJ2-7, with D maybe TRBD1 (6 bases). CDR3 length equals 16 residues. CDR1 and CDR2 (germline): MNHEY, SMNVEV (reference sequence). V was cut by 2 bases and J by 3 bases, with 17 bases left in between. This CDR3 reads CASSLTSGAIHYEQYF. In nucleotides, the CDR3 is TGTGCCAGCAGTTTAACGTCAGGGGCAATACACTACGAGCAGTACTTC.

There are many counts of this clonotype. The chain joins TRBV3-1 to TRBJ1-5; D is possibly TRBD1 (6 bases). The germline CDR1 and CDR2 sequences are LGHDT and YNNKEL (reference sequence). The CDR3 length is 15 residues. V lost 1 base and J 2 bases, leaving 9 bases between the germline ends. The chain's CDR3 is CASSQGGGGNQPQHF. CDR3 coding DNA: TGTGCCAGCAGCCAAGGAGGGGGAGGCAATCAGCCCCAGCATTTT.

J is TRBJ1-6 and V is TRBV6-4; TRBD1 agrees at 11 bases. The CDR3 is 15 residues long. J lost 9 bases, V lost 7 bases, and 8 bases had no gene match. Germline V lookup: CDR1 MRHNA, CDR2 SNTAGT. CDR3 amino acids: CASKRDRGSGSPLHF. The CDR3 bases are TGTGCCAGCAAACGGGACAGGGGGTCAGGTTCACCCCTCCACTTT.

J is TRBJ2-5 and V is TRBV5-1; D uncertain. CDR1 and CDR2 (germline): SGHRS, YFSETQ. Between the trimmed V and J ends, which lost 4 bases and 5 bases, there was a span of 15 bases. The CDR3 contains 14 residues. CDR3 loop: CASSPRNEGETQYF. Written as DNA, the CDR3 is TGCGCCAGCAGCCCCCGGAATGAAGGGGAGACCCAGTACTTC.

This clonotype was picked up many times. The chain combines TRBV5-1 with TRBJ2-5; 10 nucleotides line up with TRBD2. Germline V gene sequence: CDR1 SGHRS, CDR2 YFSETQ. The CDR3 sequence is 14 residues long. Unmatched junction bases numbered 6, after V lost 6 bases and J lost 4 bases. CDR3 sequence reads: CASKPSGSRETQYF. Written as DNA, the CDR3 is TGCGCCAGCAAACCTAGCGGGAGCAGAGAGACCCAGTACTTC.

The rearrangement uses TRBV10-2 and TRBJ2-3, with D perhaps TRBD1 (6 bases). The CDR3 runs 15 residues. CDR1 WSHSY and CDR2 SAAADI come from the germline V gene. Trimming removed 5 bases from V and 2 bases from J, with 14 bases in between. The CDR3 DNA is TGCGCCAGCAGTCGGGACGGGACATACACAGATACGCAGTATTTT. This encodes CASSRDGTYTDTQYF.

The chain combines TRBV18 with TRBJ1-2; D uncertain. Trimming cost V 2 bases and J 1 base, with 14 bases left between them. CDR3 length: 16 residues. Germline V gene data show CDR1 as KGHSH and CDR2 as LQKENI. CDR3 loop: CASSPGFQEYNYGYTF. The CDR3 DNA sequence: TGTGCCAGCTCACCAGGGTTCCAGGAGTATAACTATGGCTACACCTTC.

This rearrangement joins TRBV11-1 to TRBJ2-7; either TRBD1 or TRBD2 may fit D (6 bases each). With 2 bases removed from V and 5 bases from J, the gap between germline ends came to 10 bases. Germline CDR1 is SGHAT and CDR2 is FQDESV (reference sequence). The CDR3 spans 13 residues. DNA of the CDR3: TGTGCCAGCAGCTTAATGGGGGGCGACGAGCAGTACTTC. The encoded protein is CASSLMGGDEQYF. Together with reference TRBV11-1 and TRBJ2-7, the CDR3 gives the full variable domain: EAEVAQSPRYKITEKSQAVAFWCDPISGHATLYWYRQILGQGPELLVQFQDESVVDDSQLPKDRFSAERLKGVDSTLKIQPAELGDSAMYLCASSLMGGDEQYFGPGTRLTVT.

This clonotype appeared many times. This chain links TRBV7-2 with TRBJ2-5, with 13 bases that match TRBD2. Germline CDR1 and CDR2: SGHTA and FQGNSA. This CDR3 has 20 amino acids. With 5 bases clipped from V and 5 bases from J, the junction kept 20 bases outside the gene matches. CDR3 nucleotides: TGTGCCAGCAGCCTCGTCCCCGGGACTAGCGGGATCACTAGGTCGGAGACCCAGTACTTC. This gives the protein CASSLVPGTSGITRSETQYF.

This clonotype was observed many times. The V and J genes are TRBV5-5 and TRBJ2-7; 10 nucleotides match TRBD1. CDR1 is SGHKS, CDR2 YYEKEE, per germline (reference sequence). After removal of 5 bases from V and 5 bases from J, the junction contained 4 bases not matched to a gene. The CDR3 runs 13 residues. CDR3 coding DNA: TGTGCCAGCAGAGCCGGGACAGGGGACGAGCAGTACTTC. The encoded protein is CASRAGTGDEQYF.

J is TRBJ1-4 and V is TRBV19, with a tentative D call TRBD1 (5 bases). The CDR3 loop spans 12 amino acids. From germline, CDR1 is LNHDA and CDR2 SQIVND (reference sequence). The V gene lost 7 bases and the J gene lost 8 bases, with 11 bases spanning the gap. Written as DNA, the CDR3 is TGTGCCAGTATTGGGGGAAGCGAAAAACTGTTTTTT. Translating gives CASIGGSEKLFF.

This clonotype was counted a few times. The genes are TRBV20-1 and TRBJ2-1; perhaps TRBD2 as D (6 bases). The length of the CDR3 is 14 residues. The germline CDR1 and CDR2 sequences are DFQATT and SNEGSKA (reference sequence). V gave up 3 bases and J gave up 0 bases, with 9 bases separating them. The CDR3 is CSASPGSSYNEQFF. The CDR3 DNA is TGCAGTGCTAGCCCCGGGAGCTCCTACAATGAGCAGTTCTTC.

This clonotype was detected many times. The J gene is TRBJ2-7, the V gene TRBV28, with D unclear. CDR1 and CDR2 from the germline V gene are MDHEN and SYDVKM. This CDR3 is 13 amino acids long. V gave up 10 bases and J gave up 2 bases, with 15 bases separating them. Here the CDR3 DNA reads TGTGCCACCAAGGGCTATCCCGCCTACGAGCAGTACTTC. Protein: CATKGYPAYEQYF.

This clonotype was seen many times. The gene calls are TRBV10-1 and TRBJ2-3, with D possibly TRBD2 on 5 matching bases. V was trimmed by 2 bases and J by 0 bases, leaving 12 bases between them. Looked up from germline, CDR1 is WNHNN and CDR2 is SYGVQD (reference sequence). CDR3 length: 16 amino acids. The DNA for the CDR3 is TGCGCCAGCAGTGAGCAGGAGGAGACTAGCACAGATACGCAGTATTTT. Amino acids: CASSEQEETSTDTQYF.

This clonotype was seen ten or more times. The chain recombines TRBV2 with TRBJ1-1; D is unresolved. V lost 7 bases and J 1 base, leaving 10 bases between the germline ends. The CDR3 extends over 13 amino acids. The V gene's germline CDR1 is SNHLY and CDR2 FYNNEI. The chain's CDR3 is CASTQDGNTEAFF. The CDR3 bases are TGTGCCAGCACCCAGGACGGGAACACTGAAGCTTTCTTT.

There are many counts of this clonotype. This chain connects TRBV29-1 to TRBJ2-7, with 11 bases that match TRBD1. Losses at the gene ends were 6 bases for V and 1 base for J; bases not matched to a gene: 8. Germline lookup yields CDR1 SQVTM and CDR2 ANQGSEA. This CDR3 is built from 15 residues. CDR3 sequence: CSVVTGTGGSYEQYF. CDR3 bases: TGCAGCGTGGTCACCGGGACAGGGGGGTCCTACGAGCAGTACTTC.

The chain has TRBV6-5 and TRBJ1-6; D not certain. The germline V gene has CDR1 MNHEY and CDR2 SVGAGI. The CDR3 is made up of 14 amino acids. V lost 2 bases and J 9 bases, leaving 11 bases between the germline ends. The CDR3 is CASSYPREGSPLHF. Written as DNA, the CDR3 is TGTGCCAGCAGTTACCCCCGGGAGGGTTCACCCCTCCACTTT.

This clonotype was picked up many times. The chain carries TRBV11-2 and TRBJ1-2; D gene uncertain. Per the germline V gene, CDR1 is SGHAT and CDR2 is FQNNGV. The CDR3 extends over 13 amino acids. The ends were cut back, 1 base at V and 8 bases at J, with 11 bases in the middle. The CDR3 region is CASSLGGWRGYTF. CDR3 nucleotides: TGTGCCAGCAGCTTAGGAGGGTGGCGAGGCTACACCTTC.

This clonotype was observed at least ten times. The gene calls are TRBV3-1 and TRBJ2-1; 11 nucleotides match TRBD2. With 4 bases clipped from V and 0 bases from J, the junction kept 5 bases outside the gene matches. Germline V lookup: CDR1 LGHDT, CDR2 YNNKEL (reference sequence). The CDR3 loop spans 17 amino acids. CDR3 in amino acids: CASSLRLAGSSYNEQFF. The CDR3 DNA sequence: TGTGCCAGCAGCCTCAGACTAGCGGGAAGCTCCTACAATGAGCAGTTCTTC.

V usage is TRBV7-9 and J usage is TRBJ2-1; D tentatively reads TRBD1 or TRBD2 (5 bases each). Germline-derived CDR1 and CDR2 are SEHNR and FQNEAQ (reference sequence). V lost 4 bases, J lost 6 bases, and 19 bases lay in between. This CDR3 region has 16 residues. The CDR3 sequence: CASSSRGGRGINEQFF. DNA for the CDR3: TGTGCCAGCAGCTCGAGGGGTGGCAGAGGAATCAATGAGCAGTTCTTC.

This clonotype appeared many times. J is TRBJ2-1 and V is TRBV19, with 9 bases identical to TRBD2. Germline lookup yields CDR1 LNHDA and CDR2 SQIVND (reference sequence). This CDR3 has 15 residues. The trim removed 3 bases at V and 8 bases at J, leaving 8 bases unmatched. As DNA, the CDR3 is TGTGCCAGTAGTATGCGGGAGGGACTAGACGATGAGCAGTTCTTC. This translates into CASSMREGLDDEQFF.

This clonotype was seen only once. One end of the junction does not line up with germline, which may come from a read error. The chain carries TRBV18 and TRBJ2-5, with 7 bases that match TRBD2. Germline lookup yields CDR1 KGHSH and CDR2 LQKENI. CDR3 length equals 17 residues. The CDR3 here is CASPPPVPSGTGETQYF. CDR3 DNA sequence: TGTGCCAGCCCACCACCGGTGCCTAGCGGAACGGGAGAGACCCAGTACTTC.

In nucleotides, the CDR3 is TGCAGCGTTGATGGTAGCGGGAGGGCCCAGTTCTTC. It yields the protein CSVDGSGRAQFF. This chain connects TRBV29-1 to TRBJ2-1; 11 nucleotides line up with TRBD2. This CDR3 comprises 12 residues. Trimming at V came to 3 bases and at J to 13 bases, leaving 5 bases not matched to a gene. CDR1 SQVTM and CDR2 ANQGSEA come from the germline V gene.